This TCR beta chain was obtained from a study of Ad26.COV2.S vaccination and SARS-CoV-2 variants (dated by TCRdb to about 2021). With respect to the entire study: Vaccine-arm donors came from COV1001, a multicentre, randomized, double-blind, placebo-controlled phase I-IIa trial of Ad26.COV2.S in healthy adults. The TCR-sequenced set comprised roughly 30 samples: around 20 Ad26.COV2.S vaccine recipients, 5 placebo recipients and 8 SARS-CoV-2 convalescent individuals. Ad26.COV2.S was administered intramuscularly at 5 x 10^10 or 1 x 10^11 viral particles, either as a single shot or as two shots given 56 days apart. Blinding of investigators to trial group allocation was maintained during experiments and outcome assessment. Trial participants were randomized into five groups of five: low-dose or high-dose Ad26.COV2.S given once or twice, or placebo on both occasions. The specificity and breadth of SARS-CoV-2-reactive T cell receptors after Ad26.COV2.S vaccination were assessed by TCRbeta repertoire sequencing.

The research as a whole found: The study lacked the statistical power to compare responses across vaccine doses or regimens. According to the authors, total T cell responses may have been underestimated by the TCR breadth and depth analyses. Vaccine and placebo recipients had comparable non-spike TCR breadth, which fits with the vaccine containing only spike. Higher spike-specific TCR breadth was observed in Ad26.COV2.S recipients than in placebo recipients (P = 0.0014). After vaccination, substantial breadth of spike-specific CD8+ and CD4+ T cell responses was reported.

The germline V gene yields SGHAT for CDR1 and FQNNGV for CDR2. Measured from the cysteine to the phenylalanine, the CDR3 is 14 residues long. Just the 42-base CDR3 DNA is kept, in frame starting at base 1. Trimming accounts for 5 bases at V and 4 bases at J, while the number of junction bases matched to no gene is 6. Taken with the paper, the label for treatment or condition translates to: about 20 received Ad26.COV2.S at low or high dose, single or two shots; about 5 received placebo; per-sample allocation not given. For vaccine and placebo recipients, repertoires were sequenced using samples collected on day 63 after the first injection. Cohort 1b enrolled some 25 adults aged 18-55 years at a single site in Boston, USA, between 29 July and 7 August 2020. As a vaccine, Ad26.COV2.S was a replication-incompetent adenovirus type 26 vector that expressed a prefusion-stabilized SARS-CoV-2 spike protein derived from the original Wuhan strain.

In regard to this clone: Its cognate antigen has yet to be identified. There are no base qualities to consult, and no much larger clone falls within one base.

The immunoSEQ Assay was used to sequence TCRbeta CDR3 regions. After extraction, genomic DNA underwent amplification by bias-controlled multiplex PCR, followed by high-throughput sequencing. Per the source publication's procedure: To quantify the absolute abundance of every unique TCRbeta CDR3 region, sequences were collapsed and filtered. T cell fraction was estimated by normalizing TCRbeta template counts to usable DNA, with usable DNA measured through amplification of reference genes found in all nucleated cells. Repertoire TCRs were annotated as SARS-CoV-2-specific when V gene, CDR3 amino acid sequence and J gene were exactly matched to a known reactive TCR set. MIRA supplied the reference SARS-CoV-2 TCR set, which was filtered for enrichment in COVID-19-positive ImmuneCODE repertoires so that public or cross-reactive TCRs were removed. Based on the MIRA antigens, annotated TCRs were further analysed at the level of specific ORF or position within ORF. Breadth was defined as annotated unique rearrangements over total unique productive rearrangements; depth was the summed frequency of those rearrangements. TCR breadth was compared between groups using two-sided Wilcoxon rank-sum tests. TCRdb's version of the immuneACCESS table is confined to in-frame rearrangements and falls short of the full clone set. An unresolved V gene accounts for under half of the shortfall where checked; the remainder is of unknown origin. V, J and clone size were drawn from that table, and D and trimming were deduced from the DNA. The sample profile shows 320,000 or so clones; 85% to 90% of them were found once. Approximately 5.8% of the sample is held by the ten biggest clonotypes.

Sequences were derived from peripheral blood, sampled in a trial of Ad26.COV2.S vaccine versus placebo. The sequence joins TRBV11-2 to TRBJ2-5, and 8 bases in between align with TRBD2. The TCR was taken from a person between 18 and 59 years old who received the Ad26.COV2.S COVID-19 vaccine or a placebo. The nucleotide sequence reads TGTGCCAGCAGCACAGGGACTAGGTCAGAGACCCAGTACTTC. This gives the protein CASSTGTRSETQYF.